The next 12 T cell receptor beta chains were all read from a single sample in a study of cytomegalovirus exposure and HLA in healthy donors. The PCR contained 60 Vbeta and 13 Jbeta primers. The data were produced by immunoSEQ multiplex PCR, yet TCRdb's version contains in-frame clones alone and is incomplete. The sample lists more than 95,000 clones; 77% were seen once. Sequenced material: PBMCs. Source of these receptors: a woman aged 40 to 50 in good health and CMV-seropositive.

For the CDR3, the DNA is TGCGCCAGCAGTTCACTAGCGGGAGTATCCTACGAGCAGTACTTC. This sequence encodes CASSSLAGVSYEQYF. The chain employs TRBV4-1 and TRBJ2-7; 11 bases agree with TRBD2. The CDR3 is made up of 15 amino acids. Losses at the gene ends were 6 bases for V and 1 base for J; bases not matched to a gene: 5. Germline CDR1 is MGHRA and CDR2 is YSYEKL.

The chain combines TRBV6-1 with TRBJ2-1, with D possibly matching TRBD2 (5 bases). Trimming took 0 bases from V and 2 from J, leaving 11 bases between them. Germline CDR1 reads MNHNS; CDR2 reads SASEGT. The CDR3 runs 16 residues. The CDR3 nucleotides are TGTGCCAGCAGTGAAGCGCTGAGCGGCGCCTACAATGAGCAGTTCTTC. It yields the protein CASSEALSGAYNEQFF.

The rearrangement links TRBV30 to TRBJ1-4; 12 bases map to TRBD1. With V trimmed by 5 bases and J by 6 bases, 1 base remained unmatched. CDR3 length: 13 amino acids. Germline CDR1 is GTSNPN and CDR2 is SVGIG (reference sequence). CDR3 amino acids: CAWGTGGHEKLFF. The CDR3 DNA follows: TGTGCCTGGGGGACAGGGGGCCATGAAAAACTGTTTTTT. Using reference TRBV30 and TRBJ1-4 for the parts outside the CDR3, the full variable domain is SQTIHQWPATLVQPVGSPLSLECTVEGTSNPNLYWYRQAAGRGLQLLFYSVGIGQISSEVPQNLSASRPQDRQFILSSKKLLLSDSGFYLCAWGTGGHEKLFFGSGTQLSVL.

The chain uses TRBV6-6 and TRBJ1-1; D call uncertain. The CDR3 runs 13 residues. Germline V gives CDR1 MNHNY, CDR2 SVGAGI (reference sequence). The V end was cut by 4 bases, the J end by 2 bases, with 8 bases between. CDR3 DNA sequence: TGTGCCAGCAGTTCCCAGCGAAACACTGAAGCTTTCTTT. Protein: CASSSQRNTEAFF.

This clone occurred a few times. The same CDR3 arises from other DNA sequences in this sample as well. This rearrangement joins TRBV29-1 to TRBJ2-5, with 8 bases identical to TRBD1. Unmatched junction bases numbered 1, after V lost 4 bases and J lost 3 bases. Germline V gene sequence: CDR1 SQVTM, CDR2 ANQGSEA. This CDR3 comprises 12 residues. The DNA of the CDR3 is TGCAGCGTTGCGACAGGGGAAGAGACCCAGTACTTC. Translated, it gives CSVATGEETQYF.

The chain uses TRBV9 and TRBJ2-1; D gene unclear. The germline V and J ends were trimmed by 0 bases and 5 bases, with 12 bases remaining between them. Looked up from germline, CDR1 is SGDLS and CDR2 is YYNGEE. The CDR3 extends over 15 amino acids. The CDR3 loop is CASSVEAAFDNEQFF. As DNA, the CDR3 is TGTGCCAGCAGCGTAGAGGCGGCTTTCGACAATGAGCAGTTCTTC.

V and J are TRBV10-3 and TRBJ2-5; tentative D call: TRBD2 (5 bases). V lost 0 bases to trimming and J lost 5 bases, with 7 bases between them. Germline V CDR1 and CDR2: ENHRY, SYGVKD. The CDR3 is 13 residues long. The CDR3: CAISESGVETQYF. The CDR3 bases are TGTGCCATCAGTGAGTCGGGAGTTGAGACCCAGTACTTC.

The CDR3 DNA reads as TGTGCCACTTTAGAGCTAGCGAGGGCCAATGAGCAGTTCTTC. Translation: CATLELARANEQFF. The chain joins TRBV2 to TRBJ2-1, with a tentative D call TRBD2 (6 bases). Germline V gene data show CDR1 as SNHLY and CDR2 as FYNNEI. This CDR3 is 14 amino acids long. The ends were cut back, 10 bases at V and 6 bases at J, with 19 bases in the middle.

The gene calls are TRBV2 and TRBJ2-7; 8 bases agree with TRBD1. Trimming removed 3 bases from V and 4 bases from J; junction bases left unmatched: 11. The germline gives CDR1 SNHLY, CDR2 FYNNEI. The CDR3 totals 16 residues. The CDR3 is CASSEDRQGLSYEQYF. The CDR3 DNA reads as TGTGCCAGCAGTGAGGACAGACAGGGGCTGAGTTACGAGCAGTACTTC.

Comments on this clone: Other nucleotide sequences from this sample produce the same CDR3. V usage is TRBV6-5 and J usage is TRBJ2-7, with 11 bases lining up with TRBD2. The CDR3 is made up of 13 amino acids. The V gene end was trimmed by 9 bases and the J gene end by 3 bases; junction bases not matched to a gene: 4. The germline CDR1 and CDR2 sequences are MNHEY and SVGAGI. The CDR3 loop is CASRLAGGYEQYF. The CDR3 nucleotides are TGTGCCAGTAGGCTAGCGGGGGGCTACGAGCAGTACTTC.

The V gene is TRBV19, the J gene TRBJ1-1; D may be TRBD1 (6 bases). V was trimmed by 7 bases and J by 1 base, leaving 13 bases between them. The length of the CDR3 is 14 residues. Germline CDR1 and CDR2: LNHDA and SQIVND (reference sequence). CDR3 sequence: CASKPRTANTEAFF. Written as DNA, the CDR3 is TGTGCCAGTAAACCCCGGACAGCGAACACTGAAGCTTTCTTT.

This clone showed up just once. The chain recombines TRBV5-1 with TRBJ2-2; 11 positions match TRBD2. CDR1 is SGHRS, CDR2 YFSETQ, per germline. J gave up 2 bases and V 2 bases, and 8 bases lay outside the gene matches. There are 18 residues in the CDR3. The CDR3 loop is CASSLLNRLAGNTGELFF. The CDR3 DNA is TGCGCCAGCAGCTTACTCAACAGACTAGCGGGAAACACCGGGGAGCTGTTTTTT.